This T cell receptor (beta chain) was captured in a study of T cell responses to AZD1222 COVID-19 vaccine. This CDR3 is built from 18 residues. The germline gives CDR1 SGHNT, CDR2 YENEEA. V dropped 5 bases and J dropped 0; count of bases not matched to a gene: 6. Using immunoSEQ multiplex PCR, the repertoire was profiled, and TCRdb retains in-frame clones only, with some absent. The sample carries 130,000 or so clones, around 89% recorded once. Note on this clone: Its matching antigen is unknown.

General study findings and limits: There were mostly white British donors and more females than males, and clonal diversity was possibly underestimated. Reportedly, nearly half the spike-specific TCRs target unmutated variant regions.

This sequence was found in an adult who received the AZD1222 COVID-19 vaccine. The starting material was peripheral blood, obtained 28 days after the second AZD1222 dose. This chain uses TRBV11-3 with TRBJ2-1; TRBD2 matches 14 bases. The CDR3 coding sequence is TGTGCCAGCAGCCCGGGACTAGCGGGGGTAAGCTCCTACAATGAGCAGTTCTTC. It encodes CASSPGLAGVSSYNEQFF.